This TCR beta chain was found in a study of blood T cell repertoires in COVID-19. Method: immunoSEQ multiplex PCR; TCRdb's copy keeps in-frame clones and lacks some. Of approximately 300,000 clones listed, roughly 90% are singletons. Trimming shortened V by 2 bases and J by 2 bases, and 8 bases separated the two germline ends. The length of the CDR3 is 14 residues. Germline CDR1 reads MNHNS; CDR2 reads SASEGT. The V call is TRBV6-1, the J call TRBJ2-3; weak D call: TRBD1 (5 bases). The clonotype was recovered from a young man who had recovered from COVID-19. Sequencing used peripheral blood. The CDR3 spells CASSESRATDTQYF. The CDR3 region has the DNA TGTGCCAGCAGTGAAAGCAGGGCCACAGATACGCAGTATTTT.